This is a list of T cell receptor beta chains from one sample in a study of Graves' ophthalmopathy and Graves' hyperthyroidism. TCRdb independently ran MiXCR on the multiplex PCR reads; one entry per CDR3 protein. The sample carries about 400,000 distinct CDR3 sequences, 15% to 20% recorded once. Sequences were obtained from peripheral blood. Receptors were obtained from a woman under 30 with Graves' ophthalmopathy. Each CDR3 is given with its conserved first and last residue. A D gene is named only where the DNA matches it firmly. Part of the rows lack a size; the others show once, few, many or a class for expanded clones.

TGTGCCAGCAGTTCAAGGACAGCTCTGGGCACTGAAGCTTTCTTT	CASSSRTALGTEAFF	TRBV28	.	many	TRBJ1-1
TGTGCCAGCAGTGTTAGCGCGACGTCAACTCTGCAAGAGACCCAGCACTTC	CASSVSATSTLQETQHF	TRBV28	.	.	TRBJ2-5
TGTGCCTGGAGTGCCCAAGTGGGCTATGGCTACACCTTC	CAWSAQVGYGYTF	TRBV30	.	many	TRBJ1-2
TGTGCCAGCAGTTACTCAAAATTTGGGAAGACCTTC	CASSYSKFGKTF	TRBV6-2/TRBV6-3	.	.	TRBJ1-2
TGTGCCAGCAGCCCTTCCCGACTATACTACGAGCAGTACTTC	CASSPSRLYYEQYF	TRBV7-8	.	many	TRBJ2-7
TGTGCCAGCAGAACTAGGCGGGGGATCACTGAAGCTTTCTTT	CASRTRRGITEAFF	TRBV11-1	.	many	TRBJ1-1
TGTGCCAGCAGTTTAACGGCGGCCAACACTGAAGCTTTCTTT	CASSLTAANTEAFF	TRBV12-3/TRBV12-4	.	many	TRBJ1-1
TGTGCCAGCAGTTTAGCCAGGGACTGCTTC	CASSLARDCF	TRBV27	.	many	TRBJ2-5
TGTGCCAGTAGTATTGGGGGAAGTTTCTACGAGCAGTACTTC	CASSIGGSFYEQYF	TRBV19	.	many	TRBJ2-7
TGTGCCAGCAGCACAAGGGGGACCGGGGAGCTGTTTTTT	CASSTRGTGELFF	TRBV28	.	many	TRBJ2-2